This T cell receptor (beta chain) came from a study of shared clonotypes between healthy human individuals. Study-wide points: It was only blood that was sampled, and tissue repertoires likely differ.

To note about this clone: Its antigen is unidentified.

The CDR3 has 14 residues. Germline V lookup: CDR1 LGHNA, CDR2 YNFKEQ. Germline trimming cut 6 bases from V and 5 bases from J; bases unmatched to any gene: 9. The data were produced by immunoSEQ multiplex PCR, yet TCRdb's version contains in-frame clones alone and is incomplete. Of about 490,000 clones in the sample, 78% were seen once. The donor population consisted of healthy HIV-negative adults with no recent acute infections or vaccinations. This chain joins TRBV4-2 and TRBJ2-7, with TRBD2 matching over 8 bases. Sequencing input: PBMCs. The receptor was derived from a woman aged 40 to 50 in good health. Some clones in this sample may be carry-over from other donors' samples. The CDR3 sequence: CASSLLAGRNEQYF. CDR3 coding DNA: TGTGCCAGCAGTCTATTAGCGGGAAGGAACGAGCAGTACTTC.